The clone carrying this T cell receptor beta chain was seen at least ten times. Antigen: not known. This entry comes from a study of T-cell reconstitution after alpha-beta-depleted transplantation in children. Study-wide results and limits: Expanded graft clones numbering several hundred reportedly gave rise to alpha-beta T cells about two months after transplant.

Construction of the TCRbeta library involved unique molecular identifiers. TCRdb re-derived calls from the PCR reads in MiXCR, one entry per CDR3 protein. The table records roughly 160,000 distinct CDR3 sequences, 11% of them present only once. CDR1 and CDR2 (germline): MGHRA, YSYEKL. The CDR3 sequence is 15 residues long. V shed 6 bases and J shed 0 bases, with 15 bases lying between them. The starting material was PBMCs, obtained before TCRalphabeta/CD19-depleted stem cell transplant. The source is a boy between 2 and 15 years old with acute myeloid leukemia, due to receive a stem cell transplant. The gene calls are TRBV4-1 and TRBJ2-7; perhaps TRBD2 as D (6 bases). The CDR3 DNA sequence: TGCGCCAGCAGTAGGACGGGAGCTAGCTCCTACGAGCAGTACTTC. Amino acids: CASSRTGASSYEQYF.